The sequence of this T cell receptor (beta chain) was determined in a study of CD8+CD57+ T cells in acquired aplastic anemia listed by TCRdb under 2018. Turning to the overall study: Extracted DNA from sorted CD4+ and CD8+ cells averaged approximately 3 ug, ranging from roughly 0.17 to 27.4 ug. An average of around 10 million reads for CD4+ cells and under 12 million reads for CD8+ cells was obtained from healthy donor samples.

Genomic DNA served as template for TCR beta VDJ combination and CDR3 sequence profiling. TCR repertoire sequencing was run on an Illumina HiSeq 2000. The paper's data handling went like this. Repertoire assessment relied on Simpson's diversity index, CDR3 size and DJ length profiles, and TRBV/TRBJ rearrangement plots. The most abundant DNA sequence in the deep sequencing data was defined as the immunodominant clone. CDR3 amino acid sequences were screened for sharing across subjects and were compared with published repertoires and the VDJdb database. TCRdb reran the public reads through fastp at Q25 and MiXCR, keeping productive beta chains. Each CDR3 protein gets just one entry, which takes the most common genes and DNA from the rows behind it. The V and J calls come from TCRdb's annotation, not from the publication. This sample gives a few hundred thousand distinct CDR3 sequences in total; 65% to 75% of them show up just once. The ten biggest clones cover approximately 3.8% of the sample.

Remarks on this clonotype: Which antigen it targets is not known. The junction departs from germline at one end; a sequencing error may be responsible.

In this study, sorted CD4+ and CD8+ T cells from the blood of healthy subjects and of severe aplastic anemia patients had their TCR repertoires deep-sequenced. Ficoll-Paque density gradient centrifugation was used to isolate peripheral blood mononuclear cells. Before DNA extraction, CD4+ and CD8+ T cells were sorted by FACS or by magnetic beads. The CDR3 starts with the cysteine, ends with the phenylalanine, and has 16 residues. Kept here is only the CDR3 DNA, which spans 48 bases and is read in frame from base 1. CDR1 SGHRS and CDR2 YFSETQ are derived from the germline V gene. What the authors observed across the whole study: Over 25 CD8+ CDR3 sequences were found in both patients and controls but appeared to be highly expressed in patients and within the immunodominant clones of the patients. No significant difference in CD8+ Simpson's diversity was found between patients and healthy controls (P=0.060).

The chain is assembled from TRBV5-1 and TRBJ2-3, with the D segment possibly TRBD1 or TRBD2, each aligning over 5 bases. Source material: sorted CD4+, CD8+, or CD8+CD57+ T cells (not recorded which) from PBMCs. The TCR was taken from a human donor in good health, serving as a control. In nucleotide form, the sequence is TGTGCCAGCAGTGGGGGAAGGACGGGATACATGGATACGCAGTATTTT. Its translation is CASSGGRTGYMDTQYF.